This record concerns one T cell receptor beta chain sequence. The antigen remains unidentified. MiXCR, applied by TCRdb to the reads, yields one record per CDR3 protein. The sample holds fewer than 950,000 distinct CDR3 sequences, 32% seen once. This entry is derived from a study of T cell repertoires in cytomegalovirus infection. Study context: Recently identified HLA-C-restricted CMV epitopes were used, and well-studied HLA-B-restricted CMV epitopes were used as well.

This specimen consisted of cultured CD8+ T cells from PBMCs, obtained from culture after CMV antigen stimulation. The TCR comes from a human donor in good health (CMV status not recorded). Some clones in this sample may be carry-over from other donors' samples.

Here the CDR3 DNA reads TGTGCCAGCAGTATAATGCGCGGGGCTTATAACACCGGGGAGCTGTTTTTT. Translating it yields CASSIMRGAYNTGELFF. The chain joins TRBV2 to TRBJ2-2, with D maybe TRBD2 (6 bases). Trimming took 5 bases from V and 2 from J, leaving 18 bases between them. CDR1 is SNHLY and CDR2 is FYNNEI in the germline V gene. The CDR3 loop spans 17 amino acids. Combining the CDR3 with reference TRBV2 and TRBJ2-2 gives the whole variable domain EPEVTQTPSHQVTQMGQEVILRCVPISNHLYFYWYRQILGQKVEFLVSFYNNEISEKSEIFDDQFSVERPDGSNFTLKIRSTKLEDSAMYFCASSIMRGAYNTGELFFGEGSRLTVL.